These T cell receptor beta chains were read from a single sample in a study of T cell responses to AZD1222 COVID-19 vaccine. Produced via immunoSEQ multiplex PCR; TCRdb's table is partial and in-frame only. Of some 84,000 clones listed, roughly 88% are singletons. Sequences were derived from peripheral blood, sampled 28 days after the second AZD1222 dose. The receptors derive from an adult who received the AZD1222 COVID-19 vaccine. Each CDR3 is given with its conserved first and last residue. Expanded clones get a size class; other rows say once, few or many, or leave the size out.

abundance | j_gene | v_gene | CDR3aa
NA | TRBJ1-2 | TRBV18 | CASSPPERASHYTF
NA | TRBJ2-7 | TRBV18 | CASSTTTQDSYEQYF
few | TRBJ1-1 | TRBV7-8 | CASSLTSGDTEAFF
NA | TRBJ2-1 | TRBV3-1/TRBV3-2 | CASSFLNEQFF
NA | TRBJ1-2 | TRBV27 | CASSPTLARRNYGYTF
NA | TRBJ1-2 | TRBV5-6 | CASSLGQLPNYGYTF
NA | TRBJ1-1 | TRBV20-1 | CSASSGGPEAFF
NA | TRBJ1-6 | TRBV27 | CASRARGDRGNNSPLHF
NA | TRBJ1-2 | TRBV24-1 | CATSSRQGTYGYTF
NA | TRBJ2-1 | TRBV3-1/TRBV3-2 | CASSLRGQFGAYNEQFF
medium-sized | TRBJ2-7 | TRBV9 | CASSTHGWSTYEQYF
once | TRBJ1-1 | TRBV7-8 | CASSYSSPTEAFF
few | TRBJ2-1 | TRBV12-3/TRBV12-4 | CASSTGVPQFF
NA | TRBJ2-7 | TRBV28 | CASKGSGVGAYEQYF
NA | TRBJ1-6 | TRBV6-4 | CASSLTGIGSSYNSPLHF
NA | TRBJ2-3 | TRBV9 | CASSVGGTGYGAGGPDTQYF
NA | TRBJ1-3 | TRBV6-5 | CASSRDSSSGNTIYF
NA | TRBJ2-7 | TRBV9 | CASSGRAGGVSYEQYF
NA | TRBJ1-2 | TRBV6-1 | CASSDRGQEDYGYTF
NA | TRBJ2-2 | TRBV19 | CASVLLTPNTGELFF
NA | TRBJ1-2 | TRBV28 | CASSPPDSQGYTF
NA | TRBJ2-1 | TRBV4-3 | CASSQEPVVAGTYNEQFF
NA | TRBJ1-3 | TRBV5-8 | CASSFGNTIYF
NA | TRBJ1-1 | TRBV12-3/TRBV12-4 | CASSLRLVEAFF
NA | TRBJ1-5 | TRBV27 | CASGRQGEFQPQHF
NA | TRBJ2-5 | TRBV5-5 | CASSLVALARQETQYF
few | TRBJ2-5 | TRBV7-9 | CASSSEGETQYF
NA | TRBJ1-4 | TRBV18 | CASSQDRGREKLFF
NA | TRBJ2-7 | TRBV6-2/TRBV6-3 | CASSDRTGPPEQYF
NA | TRBJ2-3 | TRBV5-1 | CASSLGHSSSTDTQYF
few | TRBJ1-2 | TRBV29-1 | CSVEARDRVPNYTF
NA | TRBJ1-5 | TRBV18 | CASSPFVANQPQHF
few | TRBJ2-3 | TRBV15 | CATSRGSDTDTQYF
few | TRBJ2-1 | TRBV19 | CASRGRGQVNEQFF
NA | TRBJ1-6 | TRBV10-3 | CAISENLVRSSYNSPLHF
NA | TRBJ2-1 | TRBV7-9 | CASSFRGPNNEQFF
NA | TRBJ1-1 | TRBV7-2 | CASTFTPSGPSEAFF
NA | TRBJ1-2 | TRBV4-1 | CASSQDPQGLRNGYTF
NA | TRBJ2-5 | TRBV29-1 | CSAERDRGETQYF
NA | TRBJ2-5 | TRBV19 | CATNPSQGLLSETQYF
NA | TRBJ2-2 | TRBV3-1/TRBV3-2 | CASSGTGELFF
NA | TRBJ2-7 | TRBV11-3 | CASSYPPTSGSYEQYF
NA | TRBJ1-2 | TRBV7-8 | CASSTLGPSNYGYTF
NA | TRBJ1-1 | TRBV11-2 | CASSLIGNTEAFF
NA | TRBJ2-3 | TRBV6-6 | CASSQLAANTDTQYF
NA | TRBJ1-1 | TRBV5-4 | CASSLDYSPKNTEAFF
NA | TRBJ1-2 | TRBV3-1/TRBV3-2 | CASSHRGQNYGYTF
NA | TRBJ2-7 | TRBV5-8 | CASSLLTSGRYEQYF